Shown below are 26 T cell receptor beta chains from a single sample sequenced in a study of T cells in Graves' hyperthyroidism and ophthalmopathy. Researchers took RNA transcripts and amplified the TCR beta CDR3 regions from them. The HTBI set primed first-round TCR CDR3 RT-PCR. TCRdb recomputed calls from the multiplex PCR reads with MiXCR, one row per CDR3 protein. Here the sample spans about 360,000 distinct CDR3 sequences, under 15% being singletons. Sequenced: blood. All receptors derive from a woman between 18 and 30 years old with Graves' hyperthyroidism.

The table lists this clonotype with many counts. The chain employs TRBV20-1 and TRBJ2-2; 9 bases are shared with TRBD2. Losses at the gene ends were 5 bases for V and 0 bases for J; bases not matched to a gene: 4. CDR3 size: 15 residues. Germline CDR1 is DFQATT and CDR2 is SNEGSKA (reference sequence). The DNA of the CDR3 is TGCAGTGCTGTACCTAGCGGGGCGAACACCGGGGAGCTGTTTTTT. Protein sequence: CSAVPSGANTGELFF.

This clonotype was observed at least ten times. This sequence joins TRBV27 and TRBJ1-5; possible D gene TRBD1, 5 bases. Germline V gene data show CDR1 as MNHEY and CDR2 as SMNVEV (reference sequence). Trimming shortened V by 4 bases and J by 5 bases, and 12 bases separated the two germline ends. The CDR3 length is 14 residues. CDR3 bases: TGTGCCAGCAGTTCCTCAGCGGGGGATCAGCCCCAGCATTTT. It encodes CASSSSAGDQPQHF.

This clonotype has ten or more counts. The rearrangement uses TRBV28 and TRBJ1-1; maybe TRBD1 (6 bases). CDR3 length: 16 amino acids. V dropped 4 bases and J dropped 4 bases, with 19 bases sitting between them. CDR1 and CDR2 (germline): MDHEN, SYDVKM. For the CDR3, the DNA is TGTGCCAGCAGTTGGGGGCAGGGAGGACGGATCACTGAAGCTTTCTTT. This gives the protein CASSWGQGGRITEAFF. Full variable domain (rest looked up from reference TRBV28 and TRBJ1-1): DVKVTQSSRYLVKRTGEKVFLECVQDMDHENMFWYRQDPGLGLRLIYFSYDVKMKEKGDIPEGYSVSREKKERFSLILESASTNQTSMYLCASSWGQGGRITEAFFGQGTRLTVV.

This clonotype was recorded at least ten times. V usage is TRBV30 and J usage is TRBJ1-1; unclear D gene. Trimming cost V 0 bases and J 8 bases, with 13 bases left between them. The CDR3 contains 13 residues. The germline V gene encodes CDR1 GTSNPN and CDR2 SVGIG (reference sequence). The CDR3 DNA is TGTGCCTGGAGTGTACAAGGAGGTGAGGAAGCTTTCTTT. This codes for CAWSVQGGEEAFF.

This clonotype was detected ten times or more. The V gene is TRBV6-1, the J gene TRBJ2-2; D is ambiguous. V shed 6 bases and J shed 1 base, with 9 bases lying between them. Germline values: CDR1 MNHNS, CDR2 SASEGT. This CDR3 has 14 residues. The DNA of the CDR3 is TGTGCCAGCAGCGTCGACCAGAACACCGGGGAGCTGTTTTTT. Its protein is CASSVDQNTGELFF.

This chain connects TRBV7-9 to TRBJ2-1, with 13 bases lining up with TRBD2. V was clipped by 5 bases and J by 7 bases; unmatched bases: 5. From germline, CDR1 is SEHNR and CDR2 FQNEAQ (reference sequence). The CDR3 consists of 15 residues. This CDR3 reads CASSLTSGRKNEQFF. DNA of the CDR3: TGTGCCAGCAGCCTGACTAGCGGGAGGAAAAATGAGCAGTTCTTC.

This clonotype occurred many times. The genes are TRBV20-1 and TRBJ1-4; D is perhaps TRBD1 (5 bases). V was clipped by 0 bases and J by 8 bases, with 16 bases between them. The length of the CDR3 is 15 residues. Germline CDR1 reads DFQATT; CDR2 reads SNEGSKA (reference sequence). This CDR3 reads CSARDPTAVWEKLFF. The CDR3 DNA reads TGCAGTGCTAGAGATCCGACAGCGGTGTGGGAAAAACTGTTTTTT.

This clonotype was seen repeatedly, ten times or more. This chain connects TRBV7-2 to TRBJ2-7; possibly TRBD2 for D (6 bases). The CDR3 consists of 16 residues. V was pared by 5 bases and J by 6 bases, with 23 bases between. Germline values: CDR1 SGHTA, CDR2 FQGNSA. CDR3 amino acids: CASSAPAGRQYSEQYF. CDR3 nucleotide sequence: TGTGCCAGCAGCGCCCCCGCGGGACGACAATACAGCGAGCAGTACTTC.

This clonotype was observed at least ten times. This chain links TRBV20-1 with TRBJ1-1; D perhaps matches TRBD1 (6 bases). The CDR3 totals 13 residues. Trimming cost V 3 bases and J 4 bases, with 12 bases left between them. Germline CDR1 and CDR2: DFQATT and SNEGSKA (reference sequence). CDR3 coding DNA: TGCAGTGCTAGGGCAGGGGTTGGCACTGAAGCTTTCTTT. This codes for CSARAGVGTEAFF.

At least ten counts were recorded for this clonotype. The chain combines TRBV6-1 with TRBJ2-1; TRBD1 agrees at 7 bases. The CDR3 length is 12 residues. Germline V lookup: CDR1 MNHNS, CDR2 SASEGT. The trim removed 7 bases at V and 7 bases at J, leaving 4 bases unmatched. In nucleotides, the CDR3 is TGTGCCAGCAACCCAGGGGGTAATGAGCAGTTCTTC. This codes for CASNPGGNEQFF.

The rearrangement joins TRBV4-1 to TRBJ1-5, with D hard to call. Trimming left V 1 base short and J 5 bases short, with 9 bases between. The CDR3 spans 14 residues. CDR1 is MGHRA and CDR2 is YSYEKL in the germline V gene. Written as DNA, the CDR3 is TGCGCCAGCAGCCAAGGGATGCGGGATCAGCCCCAGCATTTT. It encodes CASSQGMRDQPQHF.

This clonotype was observed at least ten times. This rearrangement joins TRBV2 to TRBJ2-1, with TRBD2 matching 12 bases. The CDR3 consists of 14 residues. Germline CDR1 SNHLY, CDR2 FYNNEI. The junction had 4 bases not matched to a gene; V was cut back by 4 bases and J by 9 bases. This chain's CDR3 is CASSGTSGATEQFF. CDR3 DNA sequence: TGTGCCAGCAGTGGGACTAGCGGGGCCACTGAGCAGTTCTTC. Based on the CDR3 plus reference TRBV2 and TRBJ2-1, the full variable domain is EPEVTQTPSHQVTQMGQEVILRCVPISNHLYFYWYRQILGQKVEFLVSFYNNEISEKSEIFDDQFSVERPDGSNFTLKIRSTKLEDSAMYFCASSGTSGATEQFFGPGTRLTVL.

In its sample, this clonotype was seen a few times. The rearrangement links TRBV27 to TRBJ2-7; 7 bases agree with TRBD1. The CDR3 length is 16 residues. Trimming took 1 base from V and 2 from J; bases not matched to a gene: 8. Germline CDR1 MNHEY, CDR2 SMNVEV (reference sequence). The CDR3 spells CASSLYGQALTYEQYF. CDR3 nucleotide sequence: TGTGCCAGCAGTTTATACGGACAGGCATTAACCTACGAGCAGTACTTC.

In this sample, this clonotype turned up many times. The V call is TRBV28, the J call TRBJ2-7; no clear D. The germline V gene has CDR1 MDHEN and CDR2 SYDVKM. This CDR3 is built from 13 residues. The germline V and J ends were trimmed by 5 bases and 0 bases, with 8 bases remaining between them. The CDR3 sequence is CASSRQISYEQYF. DNA of the CDR3: TGTGCCAGCAGTCGCCAAATCTCCTACGAGCAGTACTTC.

In this sample, this clonotype turned up many times. V usage is TRBV3-1 and J usage is TRBJ2-3; TRBD2 matches 10 bases. The CDR3 has 16 residues. Germline V lookup: CDR1 LGHDT, CDR2 YNNKEL (reference sequence). Germline trimming cut 3 bases from V and 4 bases from J; bases unmatched to any gene: 7. The CDR3 sequence: CASSHYEREGPDTQYF. Written as DNA, the CDR3 is TGTGCCAGCAGCCACTATGAGCGGGAGGGTCCAGATACGCAGTATTTT.

The table lists this clonotype with many counts. V gene TRBV27 combines with J gene TRBJ2-3; possibly TRBD1 or TRBD2 for D (5 bases each). Between the trimmed V and J ends, which lost 6 bases and 3 bases, there was a span of 16 bases. This CDR3 region has 15 residues. Germline CDR1 reads MNHEY; CDR2 reads SMNVEV (reference sequence). The CDR3 nucleotides read TGTGCCAGCAGCGAGAGGACCTGGGGGACAGATACGCAGTATTTT. It translates to CASSERTWGTDTQYF.

As to this clonotype: A read error is possible here, since a much larger clone lies one base away. The chain links TRBV6-9 to TRBJ2-1, with D unclear. Germline V lookup: CDR1 MNHGY, CDR2 SVAAGI. The length of the CDR3 is 16 residues. V lost 3 bases and J 9 bases, leaving 21 bases between the germline ends. The CDR3 loop is CASSYSNQPLDTEQFF. Written as DNA, the CDR3 is TGTGCCAGCAGTTACTCGAACCAGCCTCTTGACACTGAGCAGTTCTTC.

This clonotype was detected ten times or more. The J gene is TRBJ2-2, the V gene TRBV9; no definite D call. Germline CDR1 reads SGDLS; CDR2 reads YYNGEE. CDR3 size: 15 residues. V gave up 4 bases and J gave up 3 bases, with 13 bases separating them. The CDR3 loop reads CASSSRGTDTGELFF. DNA of the CDR3: TGTGCCAGCAGCAGCCGAGGTACCGACACCGGGGAGCTGTTTTTT. Full variable domain (missing parts from reference TRBV9 and TRBJ2-2): DSGVTQTPKHLITATGQRVTLRCSPRSGDLSVYWYQQSLDQGLQFLIQYYNGEERAKGNILERFSAQQFPDLHSELNLSSLELGDSALYFCASSSRGTDTGELFFGEGSRLTVL.

Many counts were recorded for this clonotype. This chain uses TRBV7-9 with TRBJ2-7, with TRBD2 as a possible D gene (6 bases). The CDR3 is made up of 16 amino acids. The V end lost 2 bases, the J end lost 2 bases, and 16 bases lay between the germline ends. Germline lookup yields CDR1 SEHNR and CDR2 FQNEAQ (reference sequence). The CDR3: CASSLTGESWAYEQYF. The CDR3 coding sequence is TGTGCCAGCAGCTTAACGGGAGAGAGTTGGGCCTACGAGCAGTACTTC.

The CDR3 bases are TGTGCCAGCAGCCGACTCGGGACTCCCGGAAACACCATATATTTT. Protein sequence: CASSRLGTPGNTIYF. The V gene is TRBV3-1, the J gene TRBJ1-3; D might be TRBD1 (5 bases). V shed 4 bases and J shed 4 bases, with 14 bases lying between them. CDR3 size: 15 residues. Germline-derived CDR1 and CDR2 are LGHDT and YNNKEL (reference sequence).

This clonotype has at least ten counts. V gene TRBV20-1 combines with J gene TRBJ2-1; 9 nucleotides match TRBD2. There are 14 residues in the CDR3. CDR1 and CDR2 (germline): DFQATT, SNEGSKA (reference sequence). V lost 2 bases and J lost 6; bases outside the gene matches: 5. The CDR3 protein is CSARRGRAPNEQFF. The CDR3 DNA is TGCAGTGCTAGACGCGGGAGGGCCCCCAATGAGCAGTTCTTC.

This clonotype has a count of ten or more. The gene calls are TRBV20-1 and TRBJ2-1; the D call may be TRBD1 or TRBD2 (6 bases each). CDR3 length: 15 residues. Trimming pared 4 bases from V and 9 bases from J, leaving 22 bases between. Germline assignment: CDR1 DFQATT and CDR2 SNEGSKA (reference sequence). The CDR3 reads CSAIRGRGLPGEQFF. The CDR3 DNA sequence: TGCAGTGCTATTCGGGGGCGGGGTCTACCGGGTGAGCAGTTCTTC.

There are many counts of this clonotype. The genes are TRBV28 and TRBJ2-7, with D uncertain. Trimming cost V 2 bases and J 3 bases, with 8 bases left between them. Germline V lookup: CDR1 MDHEN, CDR2 SYDVKM. There are 13 residues in the CDR3. Here the CDR3 reads CASSLGLDYEQYF. The CDR3 DNA reads TGTGCCAGCAGTTTAGGTCTCGACTACGAGCAGTACTTC.

This clonotype has at least ten counts. V and J are TRBV12-3 or TRBV12-4 and TRBJ2-4; no definite D call. Trimming removed 1 base from V and 8 bases from J, with 9 bases in between. This CDR3 has 13 residues. CDR3 sequence: CASSLEKAHIQYF. Here the CDR3 DNA reads TGTGCCAGCAGTTTAGAGAAGGCCCACATTCAGTACTTC.

This clonotype was counted ten times or more. The rearrangement joins TRBV7-8 to TRBJ1-6, with TRBD1 as a possible D gene (6 bases). The CDR3 has 17 residues. Germline V gene data show CDR1 as SGHVS and CDR2 as FQNEAQ. Trimming took off 1 base at V and 5 bases at J, with 15 bases between the two ends. CDR3 bases: TGTGCCAGCAGCTTAGTGGGGGCAACCCCTCATAATTCACCCCTCCACTTT. Amino acids: CASSLVGATPHNSPLHF.

This rearrangement joins TRBV27 to TRBJ1-2, with TRBD1 matching 8 bases. The CDR3 totals 14 residues. Trimming at V came to 5 bases and at J to 7 bases, leaving 9 bases not matched to a gene. CDR1 MNHEY and CDR2 SMNVEV come from the germline V gene (reference sequence). The CDR3 nucleotides are TGTGCCAGCAGTATTTATTCCGGGACAGGTGGCTACACCTTC. This sequence encodes CASSIYSGTGGYTF.